This T cell receptor beta chain emerged from a study of early T cells in non-severe SARS-CoV-2 infection. Unique molecular identifiers (one per individual cDNA molecule) were attached. One entry per CDR3 protein, called by TCRdb with MiXCR from the 5' RACE reads. The data contain about 29,000 distinct CDR3 sequences, about 5.7% of them singletons. The CDR3 contains 15 residues. Trimming stripped 1 base from V and 1 base from J, with 10 bases between. The V gene's germline CDR1 is MDHEN and CDR2 SYDVKM. This clonotype was observed at least ten times. This clonotype originated in an adult who was a healthcare worker with PCR-confirmed SARS-CoV-2 infection or an uninfected control (not recorded which). Sample: whole blood. This chain joins TRBV28 and TRBJ1-2, with D perhaps matching TRBD1 (6 bases). The CDR3 bases are TGTGCCAGCAGTTTATCCGACAGGATTAACTATGGCTACACCTTC. Its translation is CASSLSDRINYGYTF.